The 21 T cell receptor beta chains listed next were all sequenced from one sample in a study of T-cell memory formation after mild COVID-19 (dated by TCRdb to the early 2020s). The method was 5' RACE. TCRdb names Illumina NovaSeq 6000 as the instrument used. The public reads were reanalyzed by TCRdb: fastp trimming at Q25, MiXCR alignment, in-frame beta chains only. Identical CDR3 protein sequences are pooled into one entry, listed with their most common genes and DNA. The sample yields approximately 400,000 distinct CDR3 sequences; 20% to 25% were counted once. The ten largest clonotypes hold roughly 9.7% of the sample. Sequenced: PBMCs or a T cell subset sorted from them (not recorded which). All receptors come from an adult woman who had mild COVID-19 (a few samples of this study predate the infection). The sample titles of this study are shuffled in the database, so cell type and time point are left out; the donor was told from shared clones.

The V call is TRBV5-6, the J call TRBJ1-1, with a tentative D call TRBD1 (5 bases). Deletions cut 0 bases from V and 8 bases from J, with 14 bases between. The CDR3 contains 14 residues. CDR1 and CDR2 from the germline V gene are SGHDT and YYEEEE. As DNA, the CDR3 is TGTGCCAGCAGCTTGGGAACAGGAATATTAGAAGCTTTCTTT. Its translation: CASSLGTGILEAFF.

A few counts support this clonotype. V and J are TRBV12-3 or TRBV12-4 and TRBJ2-2, with 7 bases fitting TRBD1. J lost 1 base, V lost 4 bases, and 3 bases had no gene match. This CDR3 contains 15 residues. The CDR3 region is CASSSWTGNTGELFF. CDR3 sequence (DNA): TGTGCCAGCAGTTCTTGGACAGGGAACACCGGGGAGCTGTTTTTT.

The V gene is TRBV15, the J gene TRBJ2-4, with 7 bases aligning to TRBD1. The germline CDR1 and CDR2 sequences are LNHNV and YYDKDF (reference sequence). This CDR3 is built from 15 residues. V lost 4 bases and J lost 2; bases outside the gene matches: 5. The CDR3 coding sequence is TGTGCCACCAGCACCCCGACAGGGTCCAAAAACATTCAGTACTTC. Encoded protein: CATSTPTGSKNIQYF.

The V gene is TRBV28, the J gene TRBJ1-5; tentative D call: TRBD1 (5 bases). The germline V and J ends were trimmed by 1 base and 1 base, with 11 bases remaining between them. Germline CDR1 reads MDHEN; CDR2 reads SYDVKM. This CDR3 has 16 amino acids. In DNA, the CDR3 is TGTGCCAGCAGTTTATTGACAGCCCCAAGCAATCAGCCCCAGCATTTT. Translating gives CASSLLTAPSNQPQHF.

The chain carries TRBV4-2 and TRBJ1-2, with 11 bases that match TRBD1. The CDR3 runs 17 residues. Germline values: CDR1 LGHNA, CDR2 YNFKEQ. Unmatched junction bases numbered 8, after V lost 4 bases and J lost 1 base. This chain's CDR3 is CASSLTGQGVDNYGYTF. DNA of the CDR3: TGTGCCAGCAGCCTCACGGGACAGGGGGTGGATAACTATGGCTACACCTTC.

This clonotype was picked up a small number of times. The chain combines TRBV12-3 or TRBV12-4 with TRBJ2-7; 7 bases line up with TRBD1. This CDR3 comprises 16 residues. The J segment lost 3 bases and the V segment lost 5 bases, leaving 13 bases of the junction unmatched. This CDR3 is CASSGPPGQSFYEQYF. CDR3 DNA sequence: TGTGCCAGCAGTGGTCCCCCGGGACAGTCCTTCTACGAGCAGTACTTC.

The chain employs TRBV6-6 and TRBJ2-2; D remains ambiguous. Trimming took 5 bases from V and 8 from J, leaving 9 bases between them. Germline V gene lookup returns CDR1 MNHNY and CDR2 SVGAGI (reference sequence). The CDR3 loop spans 12 amino acids. Here the CDR3 DNA reads TGTGCCAGCAGTCCCCAATTGGGGGAGCTGTTTTTT. Translated, it gives CASSPQLGELFF.

This chain joins TRBV30 and TRBJ2-7; the D is unclear. The CDR3 runs to 13 residues. The germline gives CDR1 GTSNPN, CDR2 SVGIG (reference sequence). Trimming removed 1 base from V and 2 bases from J, with 9 bases in between. The CDR3 loop is CAWSASITYEQYF. Here the CDR3 DNA reads TGTGCCTGGAGTGCCTCCATAACCTACGAGCAGTACTTC. The full variable domain, rest sourced from reference TRBV30 and TRBJ2-7, is SQTIHQWPATLVQPVGSPLSLECTVEGTSNPNLYWYRQAAGRGLQLLFYSVGIGQISSEVPQNLSASRPQDRQFILSSKKLLLSDSGFYLCAWSASITYEQYFGPGTRLTVT.

The table lists this clonotype with a few counts. The V call is TRBV7-9, the J call TRBJ2-1; 7 nucleotides line up with TRBD2. The CDR3 covers 14 residues. Germline V gene lookup returns CDR1 SEHNR and CDR2 FQNEAQ (reference sequence). CDR3 coding DNA: TGTGGTGCCTACGGCGGGGGCTCCTACAATGAGCAGTTCTTC. It codes for CGAYGGGSYNEQFF.

This clonotype was seen only a few times. The V gene is TRBV7-9, the J gene TRBJ2-3; D gene uncertain. The CDR3 consists of 15 residues. V was clipped by 3 bases and J by 2 bases, with 12 bases between them. Germline CDR1 reads SEHNR; CDR2 reads FQNEAQ (reference sequence). CDR3 loop: CASSFVGSPTDTQYF. CDR3 bases: TGTGCCAGCAGCTTCGTCGGTTCTCCCACAGATACGCAGTATTTT.

This clonotype was observed once. This sequence joins TRBV11-2 and TRBJ1-1; D remains ambiguous. The CDR3 has 12 residues. Germline lookup yields CDR1 SGHAT and CDR2 FQNNGV. V lost 4 bases, J lost 4 bases, and 7 bases lay in between. DNA for the CDR3: TGTGCCAGCAGCTCGACACCCACTGAAGCTTTCTTT. Protein product: CASSSTPTEAFF.

The chain recombines TRBV6-5 with TRBJ1-1; D is perhaps TRBD1 (5 bases). V was trimmed by 5 bases and J by 4 bases, leaving 17 bases between them. The length of the CDR3 is 15 residues. Germline-derived CDR1 and CDR2 are MNHEY and SVGAGI. The CDR3 is CASSPGHGTITEAFF. CDR3 nucleotides: TGTGCCAGCAGTCCGGGGCACGGGACTATCACTGAAGCTTTCTTT.

This clonotype was seen a handful of times. The V gene is TRBV2, the J gene TRBJ2-6; D tentatively fits TRBD1 or TRBD2 (5 bases each). Germline V gene lookup returns CDR1 SNHLY and CDR2 FYNNEI. The CDR3 totals 16 residues. Trimming took 5 bases from V and 2 from J, leaving 13 bases between them. The CDR3 protein is CASSRDAGAGANVLTF. In DNA form, the CDR3 reads TGTGCCAGCAGTCGGGACGCGGGCGCTGGGGCCAACGTCCTGACTTTC.

In its sample, this clonotype was seen a few times. The chain links TRBV29-1 to TRBJ1-1, with D maybe TRBD1 (6 bases). V was clipped by 7 bases and J by 4 bases, with 13 bases between them. The CDR3 is 12 amino acids. The germline V gene has CDR1 SQVTM and CDR2 ANQGSEA. The CDR3 DNA sequence: TGCAGCGGACTTAAGGGGGGCACTGAAGCTTTCTTT. Amino acids: CSGLKGGTEAFF.

This clonotype was seen a few times. The gene calls are TRBV29-1 and TRBJ2-5; perhaps TRBD1 as D (7 bases). The germline CDR1 and CDR2 sequences are SQVTM and ANQGSEA. V was clipped by 7 bases and J by 7 bases, with 16 bases between them. The CDR3 covers 12 residues. CDR3 sequence reads: CSAGQAGMTQYF. The DNA of the CDR3 is TGCAGCGCAGGACAGGCGGGAATGACCCAGTACTTC. Looking up the rest from reference TRBV29-1 and TRBJ2-5 gives the full variable domain: SAVISQKPSRDICQRGTSLTIQCQVDSQVTMMFWYRQQPGQSLTLIATANQGSEATYESGFVIDKFPISRPNLTFSTLTVSNMSPEDSSIYLCSAGQAGMTQYFGPGTRLLVL.

This chain uses TRBV7-2 with TRBJ1-3; tentative D call: TRBD1 (6 bases). V lost 2 bases and J lost 7, with 12 bases in between. The length of the CDR3 is 14 residues. In germline, CDR1 is SGHTA, CDR2 FQGNSA. The CDR3: CASSLNNQGNTIYF. The CDR3 nucleotides read TGTGCCAGCAGCTTAAACAACCAGGGGAACACCATATATTTT.

The rearrangement uses TRBV4-3 and TRBJ2-3; D not resolved. CDR1 LGHNA and CDR2 YSLEER come from the germline V gene. The V end was cut by 1 base, the J end by 0 bases, with 11 bases between. This CDR3 has 16 residues. CDR3 sequence (DNA): TGCGCCAGCAGCCAAGGGCCCGAAGGGAGCACAGATACGCAGTATTTT. It codes for CASSQGPEGSTDTQYF.

This chain links TRBV9 with TRBJ2-1, with D possibly TRBD1 on 6 matching bases. Germline CDR1 and CDR2: SGDLS and YYNGEE. V lost 2 bases and J lost 9, with 9 bases in between. This CDR3 is built from 12 residues. CDR3 sequence (DNA): TGTGCCAGCAGCGTCCCGGACAGTGAGCAGTTCTTC. This gives the protein CASSVPDSEQFF.

In this sample, this clonotype turned up a few times. The J gene is TRBJ2-2, the V gene TRBV20-1; the D gene is possibly TRBD1 (6 bases). The CDR3 has 15 amino acids. Trimming took 3 bases from V and 4 from J, leaving 15 bases between them. CDR1 and CDR2 from the germline V gene are DFQATT and SNEGSKA (reference sequence). The CDR3 DNA reads TGCAGTGCTAGCCTACAGGGTGCGGGCACCGGGGAGCTGTTTTTT. The encoded protein is CSASLQGAGTGELFF.

The chain combines TRBV5-1 with TRBJ2-3; D is ambiguous. Germline values: CDR1 SGHRS, CDR2 YFSETQ. The CDR3 runs to 12 residues. V lost 1 base and J lost 5, with 5 bases in between. The chain's CDR3 is CASSLYLDTQYF. The CDR3 DNA sequence: TGCGCCAGCAGCTTGTATTTAGATACGCAGTATTTT.

V usage is TRBV18 and J usage is TRBJ2-3; a weak D match, TRBD2 (5 bases). The germline V gene encodes CDR1 KGHSH and CDR2 LQKENI. CDR3 size: 13 residues. The V gene lost 8 bases and the J gene lost 6 bases, with 15 bases spanning the gap. The CDR3 DNA is TGTGCCAGCGGAGGAGTGAAAAGGGATACGCAGTATTTT. It encodes CASGGVKRDTQYF. The full variable domain, completed using reference TRBV18 and TRBJ2-3, is NAGVMQNPRHLVRRRGQEARLRCSPMKGHSHVYWYRQLPEEGLKFMVYLQKENIIDESGMPKERFSAEFPKEGPSILRIQQVVRGDSAAYFCASGGVKRDTQYFGPGTRLTVL.